One and the same sample provided the 5 T cell receptor beta chains below, sequenced in a study of OX40 agonist ivuxolimab in advanced cancers. Sequenced by immunoSEQ multiplex PCR; TCRdb stores in-frame clones only, minus some. Counted here are 70,000 to 95,000 clones, 86% occurring once; the ten biggest clones make up around 2%. The sample was CD4+ or CD8+ T cells sorted from blood, taken in a trial of the OX40 agonist ivuxolimab. These receptors were taken from an adult with an advanced solid tumor such as melanoma, head and neck, liver or kidney cancer.

The genes are TRBV18 and TRBJ1-5; 9 nucleotides align to TRBD1. This CDR3 is built from 15 residues. Germline CDR1 reads KGHSH; CDR2 reads LQKENI. After removal of 6 bases from V and 4 bases from J, the junction contained 7 bases not matched to a gene. The CDR3 protein is CASSPGDRVNQPQHF. CDR3 nucleotides: TGTGCCAGCTCCCCGGGGGACAGGGTTAATCAGCCCCAGCATTTT.

CDR3 sequence: CASSGYGTSRTDTQYF. CDR3 nucleotide sequence: TGTGCCAGCAGTGGCTACGGGACATCCCGCACAGATACGCAGTATTTT. The chain joins TRBV6-1 to TRBJ2-3; maybe TRBD1 (6 bases). This CDR3 is built from 16 residues. CDR1 MNHNS and CDR2 SASEGT come from the germline V gene. V dropped 4 bases and J dropped 1 base, with 15 bases sitting between them.

The J gene is TRBJ2-1, the V gene TRBV4-2, with 9 bases that match TRBD2. V lost 1 base, J lost 6 bases, and 10 bases stayed unmatched. CDR1 is LGHNA and CDR2 is YNFKEQ in the germline V gene. This CDR3 is 17 amino acids long. The CDR3 protein is CASSQGLGGGEINEQFF. The CDR3 DNA is TGTGCCAGCAGCCAAGGTCTCGGCGGGGGGGAGATCAATGAGCAGTTCTTC.

The table lists this clone with a count of one. The junction and the germline gene differ at one end; a read error may be behind it. The V gene is TRBV20-1, the J gene TRBJ2-7; D gene ambiguous. CDR3 size: 11 residues. Per the germline V gene, CDR1 is DFQATT and CDR2 is SNEGSKA (reference sequence). The chain's CDR3 is CSARDHRLSHF. The CDR3 DNA sequence: TGCAGTGCTAGAGACCACCGGCTTTCGCACTTC.

A single count supports this clone. V and J are TRBV2 and TRBJ2-1; 11 positions agree with TRBD2. This CDR3 is 15 amino acids long. After removal of 3 bases from V and 8 bases from J, the junction contained 6 bases not matched to a gene. CDR1 and CDR2 from the germline V gene are SNHLY and FYNNEI. The CDR3 DNA is TGTGCCAGCAGTGAGAATAGCGGGGGGGCCCATGAGCAGTTCTTC. Translating gives CASSENSGGAHEQFF. The full variable domain, with the rest looked up from reference TRBV2 and TRBJ2-1, is EPEVTQTPSHQVTQMGQEVILRCVPISNHLYFYWYRQILGQKVEFLVSFYNNEISEKSEIFDDQFSVERPDGSNFTLKIRSTKLEDSAMYFCASSENSGGAHEQFFGPGTRLTVL.